The entry that follows covers one TCR beta chain sequence. The source of the sample is a study of blood T cell repertoires in COVID-19. Donors in Cohort 3 who had recovered were those with two negative PCRs, healthcare professional clearance, or resolution of their symptoms. Germline V gene lookup returns CDR1 WNHNN and CDR2 SYGVQD (reference sequence). CDR3 length equals 13 residues. Trimming removed 4 bases from V and 9 bases from J; junction bases left unmatched: 3. The data were produced by immunoSEQ multiplex PCR, yet TCRdb's version contains in-frame clones alone and is incomplete. The table records 150,000 to 200,000 clones, roughly 80% of them present only once.

The V call is TRBV10-1, the J call TRBJ1-6, with 7 bases lining up with TRBD1. The TCR sequence derives from a woman in her fifties or sixties who had recovered from COVID-19. The sample taken for sequencing was PBMCs or T cells enriched from blood (not recorded which). DNA for the CDR3: TGCGCCAGCAGTGTTCAGGGGGGTTCACCCCTCCACTTT. Encoded protein: CASSVQGGSPLHF.